This T cell receptor beta chain was documented in a study of blood T cell repertoires in COVID-19. Method: immunoSEQ multiplex PCR; TCRdb's copy keeps in-frame clones and lacks some. In the table there are 200,000 to 300,000 clones, around four fifths of which are singletons. Sequenced material: peripheral blood. This receptor was identified in a woman aged 55-69 years with active or convalescent COVID-19.

CDR3 in DNA: TGTGCCTGGAGTAGGTTAGGGGACCTGGGACAGGTGAAAAATCAGCCCCAGCATTTT. Residues: CAWSRLGDLGQVKNQPQHF. The rearrangement joins TRBV30 to TRBJ1-5, with 8 bases that match TRBD1. Germline-derived CDR1 and CDR2 are GTSNPN and SVGIG (reference sequence). Germline trimming cut 2 bases from V and 4 bases from J; bases unmatched to any gene: 19. The CDR3 contains 19 residues.